This TCR beta chain was profiled in a study of CD8 T cells in seronegative destructive rheumatoid arthritis (dated by TCRdb to about 2020). General notes on the study: At the time of sampling, most of the eight CND-RA patients were on biological drugs. The study compared peripheral CD8+ TCRbeta repertoires from patients with CCP-negative destructive rheumatoid arthritis (CND-RA) against repertoires from newly diagnosed seropositive RA, seronegative RA and healthy controls. The seropositive RA, seronegative RA and healthy control comparison cohorts were taken from a previously published TCRbeta dataset and were not newly sequenced. Study-wide findings and limitations: Because diagnostic samples were lacking, the TCR repertoire differences may partly reflect years of poor disease control rather than having been present at onset. Across the 100,000 to 150,000 clonotypes tested, no public clonotype enrichment remained significant after Benjamini-Hochberg correction. With age adjusted for, CD8+ TCRbeta repertoires in CND-RA patients appeared less diverse and more clonal than repertoires in other RA subtypes. The authors read the apparently distinct set of enriched public clonotypes carried by CND-RA patients as support for a separate disease subset. More CMV-reactive and fewer influenza A-reactive CD8+ TCRbeta sequences were observed in CND-RA repertoires than in controls and other RA subtypes. The small size of the CND-RA cohort was acknowledged as a limitation of the study.

CND-RA patients were negative for the clinical CCP2 antibody test, and joint destruction progressed despite active therapy. Every CND-RA patient showed typical joint destruction in the wrists and ankles and had failed conventional anti-rheumatic therapy. Instead of being sampled at diagnosis, CND-RA patients were sampled after long disease histories, which in several cases spanned decades. Roughly 50 millilitres of EDTA-anticoagulated peripheral blood were drawn from each patient. Peripheral blood mononuclear cells were isolated by Ficoll-Paque PLUS density gradient separation. CD8+ cells were isolated from fresh or cryopreserved PBMCs by AutoMACS magnetic bead positive selection, with purity checked by flow cytometry. Nucleospin Tissue or Tissue XS kits were used to extract genomic DNA, which was then quantified on a Qubit 2.0 fluorometer. On this clone itself: The target of this receptor is not known. Base qualities were left out, and no much larger clone turns up one base away.

Genomic DNA from CD8+ cells was used for TCRbeta sequencing according to the manufacturer's instructions. The immunoSEQ assay was used for TCRbeta sequencing, which was carried out at a genomics technology centre in Finland. The original methods were these. The clonotype tables produced by the immunoSEQ preprocessing pipeline were converted into VDJtools format, and any non-productive clonotypes were filtered out. Samples with fewer than 10,000 reads were excluded, the remaining samples were subsampled to 10,000 reads, and most of the eight CND-RA samples were retained. Shannon-Wiener, Simpson and clonality indices were calculated with the VDJtools CalcDiversityStats function on data subsampled to 10,000 reads. To infer antigen specificity, non-singleton TCRbeta clonotypes were hard-matched against VDJdb, meaning no mismatches were allowed. CDR3 sequences that differed by a single amino acid (Hamming distance 1) were grouped into clusters that potentially share antigen targets. After groups were resampled to six samples, public clonotypes were tested for group enrichment with one-sided Fisher's exact tests, and this procedure was repeated ten times. The table comes from immuneACCESS by way of TCRdb, which keeps in-frame sequences with V and J called. Part of the clones is missing from these tables; in studies checked, under half for an unresolved V gene and the rest for unknown reasons. From that table come the V and J calls and clone size; the DNA was used to work out D and trimming. This sample holds 10,000 to 15,000 clones; around 83% were observed only once. About 30% of the sample is in the top ten clones.

Spanning cysteine to phenylalanine, the CDR3 consists of 15 amino acids. Only the CDR3 DNA is retained, 45 bases long and in frame from the first base. The germline V gene supplies CDR1 MNHNS and CDR2 SASEGT. V has 3 bases trimmed and J has 7 bases trimmed; junction bases matching no gene number 7. The chain was built from TRBV6-1 and TRBJ2-1; 9 bases in between match TRBD2. The TCR originated in a woman aged 30-50 years with seronegative destructive rheumatoid arthritis. Sequenced sample: CD8+ T cells from blood. CDR3 loop: CASSDLAGGENEQFF. The nucleotide sequence reads as follows: TGTGCCAGCAGTGATTTGGCGGGGGGGGAAAATGAGCAGTTCTTC.